Listed here are 9 T cell receptor beta chains from one sample, sequenced in a study of cytomegalovirus exposure and HLA in healthy donors. PCR was performed using 60 Vbeta and 13 Jbeta primers. The method was immunoSEQ multiplex PCR; TCRdb's version includes in-frame clones alone and lacks a portion of them. The sample shows hundreds of thousands of clones, about 80% of them seen only once. Material for sequencing was PBMCs. These receptors were collected from a woman in her 40s in good health and CMV-seronegative.

The chain employs TRBV2 and TRBJ1-1, with D possibly matching TRBD1 (6 bases). The germline CDR1 and CDR2 sequences are SNHLY and FYNNEI. Trimming took 6 bases from V and 5 from J, leaving 16 bases between them. The CDR3 spans 14 residues. Written as DNA, the CDR3 is TGTGCCAGCAGCCCCCGGACAGCCCTGACTGAAGCTTTCTTT. Encoded protein: CASSPRTALTEAFF.

J is TRBJ1-6 and V is TRBV5-8, with 8 bases that match TRBD1. Germline assignment: CDR1 SGHTS and CDR2 YDEGEE. The CDR3 has 16 amino acids. Unmatched junction bases numbered 12, after V lost 3 bases and J lost 10 bases. The DNA for the CDR3 is TGTGCCAGCAGCTCCGGTCGGGACAGGAGTCTATCACCCCTCCACTTT. Residues: CASSSGRDRSLSPLHF.

The rearrangement uses TRBV29-1 and TRBJ2-1, with TRBD1 matching over 8 bases. Germline V gives CDR1 SQVTM, CDR2 ANQGSEA. The V and J ends lost 7 bases and 2 bases, in that order; junction bases with no gene match: 4. The CDR3 has 13 residues. CDR3 sequence: CSARTGTYNEQFF. The CDR3 DNA reads TGCAGCGCAAGGACAGGGACCTACAATGAGCAGTTCTTC.

This chain connects TRBV9 to TRBJ2-3; tentative D call: TRBD2 (5 bases). Germline CDR1 and CDR2: SGDLS and YYNGEE. CDR3 length equals 14 residues. Trimming removed 0 bases at V and 4 bases at J, with 9 bases between. Here the CDR3 DNA reads TGTGCCAGCAGCGTAGCGGGGAGAGCAGATACGCAGTATTTT. It codes for CASSVAGRADTQYF.

V gene TRBV7-9 combines with J gene TRBJ1-1; 9 bases align to TRBD1. CDR1 is SEHNR and CDR2 is FQNEAQ in the germline V gene (reference sequence). J lost 11 bases, V lost 1 base, and 11 bases had no gene match. The CDR3 is 15 amino acids. The CDR3 is CASSLEAGTGLGAFF. CDR3 in DNA: TGTGCCAGCAGCTTAGAGGCAGGGACAGGGTTGGGTGCTTTCTTT.

The chain joins TRBV28 to TRBJ2-3, with 8 bases that match TRBD1. Looked up from germline, CDR1 is MDHEN and CDR2 is SYDVKM. The trim removed 1 base at V and 6 bases at J, leaving 6 bases unmatched. The CDR3 length is 15 residues. The CDR3 sequence is CASSLYGQGPDTQYF. CDR3 sequence (DNA): TGTGCCAGCAGTTTATACGGACAGGGACCCGATACGCAGTATTTT.

This clone has more than one count but fewer than ten. The chain has TRBV10-1 and TRBJ2-1; 11 positions match TRBD1. Germline V gene sequence: CDR1 WNHNN, CDR2 SYGVQD (reference sequence). This CDR3 has 16 amino acids. V lost 5 bases and J lost 6; bases outside the gene matches: 9. The CDR3 protein is CASSRRGDRGGNEQFF. CDR3 DNA sequence: TGCGCCAGCAGTCGGAGGGGGGACAGGGGGGGCAATGAGCAGTTCTTC.

V usage is TRBV28 and J usage is TRBJ1-4, with D hard to call. CDR3 length: 15 amino acids. Per the germline V gene, CDR1 is MDHEN and CDR2 is SYDVKM. V was pared by 6 bases and J by 0 bases, with 11 bases between. The CDR3 coding sequence is TGTGCCAGCAGCCCCCCACGGGCAACTAATGAAAAACTGTTTTTT. Encoded protein: CASSPPRATNEKLFF. Full variable domain (missing parts from reference TRBV28 and TRBJ1-4): DVKVTQSSRYLVKRTGEKVFLECVQDMDHENMFWYRQDPGLGLRLIYFSYDVKMKEKGDIPEGYSVSREKKERFSLILESASTNQTSMYLCASSPPRATNEKLFFGSGTQLSVL.

The chain uses TRBV9 and TRBJ1-2, with TRBD1 matching over 8 bases. V dropped 4 bases and J dropped 6; count of bases not matched to a gene: 14. In germline, CDR1 is SGDLS, CDR2 YYNGEE. The CDR3 runs to 16 residues. The chain's CDR3 is CASSPPGQGFLDGYTF. CDR3 DNA sequence: TGTGCCAGCAGCCCTCCCGGACAGGGCTTTTTGGATGGCTACACCTTC.